The 19 T cell receptor beta chains presented below share a single source sample, sequenced in a study of T cell repertoires in cytomegalovirus infection. TCRdb re-analysed the reads in MiXCR, keeping a single row per CDR3 protein. The sample gives roughly 640,000 distinct CDR3 sequences, 20% to 25% of which show up once; 6.5% to 10% is in the top ten. The sequenced sample was CD8+ T cells from PBMCs. The receptors originated from a human donor in good health (CMV status not recorded). Some clones in this sample may be carry-over from other donors' samples.

This clonotype has just a few counts. The chain combines TRBV6-2 or TRBV6-3 with TRBJ2-7; 10 bases are a match to TRBD2. The germline V gene has CDR1 MNHEY and CDR2 SVGEGT. The CDR3 totals 14 residues. With V trimmed by 5 bases and J by 2 bases, 3 bases remained unmatched. The CDR3, as DNA: TGTGCCAGCAGTCCAGCGGGGGGGCCCTACGAGCAGTACGTC. This codes for CASSPAGGPYEQYV.

The chain is built from TRBV7-9 and TRBJ1-2; no clear D. The CDR3 consists of 14 residues. V lost 5 bases and J lost 6, with 16 bases in between. The V gene's germline CDR1 is SEHNR and CDR2 FQNEAQ (reference sequence). The CDR3 DNA reads TGTGCCAGCAGCGTAGTCACCAGCCAAGATGGCTACACCTTC. Translated, it gives CASSVVTSQDGYTF.

This clonotype appeared a few times. The chain has TRBV14 and TRBJ2-2; D gene uncertain. This CDR3 has 15 amino acids. Germline V gene sequence: CDR1 SGHDN, CDR2 FVKESK. Between the trimmed V and J ends, which lost 0 bases and 2 bases, there was a span of 7 bases. This CDR3 is CASSQDPDNTGELFF. Here the CDR3 DNA reads TGTGCCAGCAGCCAAGATCCGGATAACACCGGGGAGCTGTTTTTT.

This clonotype was counted ten times or more. The V and J genes are TRBV7-2 and TRBJ1-1; D is uncertain. The CDR3 totals 12 residues. Germline values: CDR1 SGHTA, CDR2 FQGNSA. Between the trimmed V and J ends, which lost 3 bases and 1 base, there was a span of 3 bases. CDR3 DNA sequence: TGTGCCAGCAGCTTCAAGAACACTGAAGCTTTCTTT. Protein: CASSFKNTEAFF.

This chain uses TRBV20-1 with TRBJ2-1; D is possibly TRBD1 or TRBD2 (5 bases each). This CDR3 contains 13 residues. Germline-derived CDR1 and CDR2 are DFQATT and SNEGSKA (reference sequence). The ends were cut back, 3 bases at V and 4 bases at J, with 10 bases in the middle. The CDR3 loop reads CSARGDDYNEQFF. CDR3 sequence (DNA): TGCAGTGCTAGGGGGGACGATTACAATGAGCAGTTCTTC.

This rearrangement joins TRBV5-6 to TRBJ1-1; D call uncertain. CDR1 and CDR2 (germline): SGHDT, YYEEEE. Trimming removed 4 bases from V and 4 bases from J, with 17 bases in between. The CDR3 sequence is 15 residues long. CDR3 bases: TGTGCCAGCAGCGTCGGAGGGCTATTGGTCACTGAAGCTTTCTTT. Translated: CASSVGGLLVTEAFF.

This sequence joins TRBV28 and TRBJ2-7; TRBD2 might be the D (6 bases). Deletions cut 4 bases from V and 3 bases from J, with 10 bases between. CDR1 MDHEN and CDR2 SYDVKM come from the germline V gene. The CDR3 is 13 amino acids. In nucleotides, the CDR3 is TGTGCCAGCAGTTCGGGGGATTACTACGAGCAGTACGTC. This translates into CASSSGDYYEQYV.

The chain carries TRBV2 and TRBJ2-5, with D maybe TRBD2 (6 bases). There are 12 residues in the CDR3. Germline-derived CDR1 and CDR2 are SNHLY and FYNNEI. V was clipped by 7 bases and J by 5 bases, with 11 bases between them. Written as DNA, the CDR3 is TGTGCCAGCAAGGAGGGGAAGGAGACCCAGTACTTC. This sequence encodes CASKEGKETQYF.

This clonotype came up many times. The genes are TRBV7-9 and TRBJ1-6, with D tentatively TRBD1 (6 bases). Trimming stripped 3 bases from V and 11 bases from J, with 14 bases between. The CDR3 totals 14 residues. Germline CDR1 is SEHNR and CDR2 is FQNEAQ (reference sequence). CDR3 loop: CASSLEQGQTPLHF. The CDR3 bases are TGTGCCAGCAGCTTGGAACAGGGTCAGACACCCCTCCACTTT.

This chain uses TRBV13 with TRBJ2-1; D ambiguous. Per the germline V gene, CDR1 is PRHDT and CDR2 is FYEKMQ (reference sequence). Trimming stripped 5 bases from V and 0 bases from J, with 14 bases between. The CDR3 spans 16 residues. This CDR3 is CASSPVVGPSYNEQFF. For the CDR3, the DNA is TGTGCCAGCAGCCCCGTGGTCGGTCCCTCCTACAATGAGCAGTTCTTC.

There are a few counts of this clonotype. The J gene is TRBJ2-1, the V gene TRBV2; D is unclear. The CDR3 consists of 15 residues. Looked up from germline, CDR1 is SNHLY and CDR2 is FYNNEI. Deletions cut 3 bases from V and 0 bases from J, with 9 bases between. The DNA of the CDR3 is TGTGCCAGCAGTGATTCTGATAGCTCCTACAATGAGCAGTTCTTC. Protein product: CASSDSDSSYNEQFF. The full variable domain, completed using reference TRBV2 and TRBJ2-1, is EPEVTQTPSHQVTQMGQEVILRCVPISNHLYFYWYRQILGQKVEFLVSFYNNEISEKSEIFDDQFSVERPDGSNFTLKIRSTKLEDSAMYFCASSDSDSSYNEQFFGPGTRLTVL.

The table lists this clonotype with a few counts. J is TRBJ2-1 and V is TRBV9; possibly TRBD2 for D (6 bases). The germline V gene encodes CDR1 SGDLS and CDR2 YYNGEE. This CDR3 is 16 amino acids long. V was clipped by 2 bases and J by 2 bases, with 14 bases between them. CDR3 residues: CASSVGGLKPYNEQFF. In DNA, the CDR3 is TGTGCCAGCAGCGTGGGGGGACTTAAGCCCTACAATGAGCAGTTCTTC. The whole variable domain, remainder taken from reference TRBV9 and TRBJ2-1, is DSGVTQTPKHLITATGQRVTLRCSPRSGDLSVYWYQQSLDQGLQFLIQYYNGEERAKGNILERFSAQQFPDLHSELNLSSLELGDSALYFCASSVGGLKPYNEQFFGPGTRLTVL.

This clonotype came up many times. The chain links TRBV7-6 to TRBJ2-1; maybe TRBD1 (6 bases). CDR1 and CDR2 from the germline V gene are SGHVS and FNYEAQ. The CDR3 is 16 residues long. Trimming removed 1 base from V and 2 bases from J, with 12 bases in between. The DNA of the CDR3 is TGTGCCAGCAGCTTAGTGGGGGCTCCCGCCTACAATGAGCAGTTCTTC. It specifies CASSLVGAPAYNEQFF.

This clonotype was seen a handful of times. The genes are TRBV7-9 and TRBJ1-1; D not certain. The CDR3 is made up of 13 amino acids. Looked up from germline, CDR1 is SEHNR and CDR2 is FQNEAQ (reference sequence). V was cut by 2 bases and J by 8 bases, with 12 bases left in between. This CDR3 reads CASSLPQSGEAFF. For the CDR3, the DNA is TGTGCCAGCAGCTTACCCCAGTCGGGAGAAGCTTTCTTT.

Many counts were recorded for this clonotype. The chain joins TRBV7-2 to TRBJ1-6; 8 nucleotides match TRBD1. CDR1 is SGHTA and CDR2 is FQGNSA in the germline V gene. The CDR3 is made up of 16 amino acids. J lost 4 bases, V lost 1 base, and 3 bases had no gene match. The chain's CDR3 is CASSLGQGAYNSPLHF. The CDR3 DNA follows: TGTGCCAGCAGCTTAGGGCAGGGGGCTTATAATTCACCCCTCCACTTT.

This clonotype was picked up many times. V is TRBV5-6 and J is TRBJ2-2; 11 bases line up with TRBD2. This CDR3 spans 20 amino acids. Germline V CDR1 and CDR2: SGHDT, YYEEEE. J gave up 1 base and V 4 bases, and 15 bases lay outside the gene matches. The CDR3 protein is CASSQKTVAGGPLNTGELFF. The CDR3 bases are TGTGCCAGCAGCCAAAAAACAGTAGCGGGGGGGCCTCTGAACACCGGGGAGCTGTTTTTT.

At least ten counts were recorded for this clonotype. The chain recombines TRBV7-8 with TRBJ1-3, with D perhaps TRBD1 (5 bases). The germline V gene has CDR1 SGHVS and CDR2 FQNEAQ. V lost 1 base and J lost 4, with 14 bases in between. There are 16 residues in the CDR3. CDR3 region: CASSLGSGTVGNTIYF. The DNA for the CDR3 is TGTGCCAGCAGCTTAGGTTCGGGGACGGTCGGAAACACCATATATTTT.

With regard to this clonotype: The junction and the germline gene differ at one end; a read error may be behind it. The rearrangement links TRBV23-1 to TRBJ2-3, with TRBD2 matching 11 bases. TRBV23-1 is noted as an ORF with a role that remains uncertain. The CDR3 is 20 residues long. The CDR3: CASSHPGWTSGPLPADMQYF. The DNA for the CDR3 is TGCGCCAGCAGTCATCCGGGGTGGACTAGCGGGCCACTCCCCGCAGATATGCAGTATTTT.

This clonotype showed up many times. The chain has TRBV7-2 and TRBJ2-7; TRBD2 agrees at 10 bases. This CDR3 has 15 amino acids. CDR1 and CDR2 (germline): SGHTA, FQGNSA. With 5 bases clipped from V and 5 bases from J, the junction kept 9 bases outside the gene matches. The CDR3 here is CASSLGLAASHEQYV. The CDR3 DNA sequence: TGTGCCAGCAGCCTTGGACTAGCGGCCAGCCACGAGCAGTACGTC.